The present T cell receptor beta chain was sequenced within a study of blood T cell repertoires in COVID-19. V lost 0 bases and J 3 bases, leaving 12 bases between the germline ends. The CDR3 length is 16 residues. Germline assignment: CDR1 SGHVS and CDR2 FQNEAQ. This clone was counted only a few times. The repertoire was sequenced with immunoSEQ multiplex PCR; TCRdb's copy has only in-frame clones and lacks some. The sample lists 300,000 to 400,000 clones, around 86% seen once, with roughly 4.2% in the top ten. This chain connects TRBV7-8 to TRBJ1-3; possibly TRBD1 for D (5 bases). The TCR comes from a middle-aged woman with acute COVID-19. The specimen sequenced was PBMCs or T cells enriched from blood (not recorded which). CDR3 sequence (DNA): TGTGCCAGCAGCTTAGCTACAGGTTCTAATGGAAACACCATATATTTT. It is translated as CASSLATGSNGNTIYF.